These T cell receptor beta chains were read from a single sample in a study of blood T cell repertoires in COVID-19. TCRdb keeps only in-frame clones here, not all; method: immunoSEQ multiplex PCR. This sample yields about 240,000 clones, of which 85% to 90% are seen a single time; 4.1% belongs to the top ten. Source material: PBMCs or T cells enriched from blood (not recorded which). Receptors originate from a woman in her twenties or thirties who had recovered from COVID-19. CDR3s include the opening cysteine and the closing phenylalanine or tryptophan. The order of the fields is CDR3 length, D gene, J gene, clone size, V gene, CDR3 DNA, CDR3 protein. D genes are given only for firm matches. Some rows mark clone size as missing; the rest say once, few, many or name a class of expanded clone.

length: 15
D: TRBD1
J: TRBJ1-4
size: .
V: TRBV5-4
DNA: TGTGCCAGCACCCTAAGGGGGACAGATAATGAAAAACTGTTTTTT
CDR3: CASTLRGTDNEKLFF

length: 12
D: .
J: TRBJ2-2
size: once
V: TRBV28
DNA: TGTGCCAGCGGACAACGATACGGGGAGCTGTTTTTT
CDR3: CASGQRYGELFF

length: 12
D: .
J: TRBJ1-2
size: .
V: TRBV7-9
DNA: TGTGCCAGCAGCTCAGGGATCCATGGCTACACCTTC
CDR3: CASSSGIHGYTF

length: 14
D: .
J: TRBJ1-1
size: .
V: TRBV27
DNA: TGTGCCAGCAGTTTATCGTCCGGGAACACTGAAGCTTTCTTT
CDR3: CASSLSSGNTEAFF

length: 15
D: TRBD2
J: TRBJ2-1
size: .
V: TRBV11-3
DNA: TGTGCCAGCAGCTTAGACCAGCGGGAGCGGGGGGAGCAGTTCTTC
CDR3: CASSLDQRERGEQFF

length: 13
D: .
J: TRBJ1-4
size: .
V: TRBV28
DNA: TGTGCCAGCAGACCAGTGACTAATGAAAAACTGTTTTTT
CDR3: CASRPVTNEKLFF

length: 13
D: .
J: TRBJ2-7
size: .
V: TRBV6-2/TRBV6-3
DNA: TGTGCCAGCAGTTATGACAGGGCGGGGGAGCAGTACTTC
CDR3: CASSYDRAGEQYF

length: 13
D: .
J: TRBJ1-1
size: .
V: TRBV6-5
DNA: TGTGCCAGCAGAGAGACCAGGGACACTGAAGCTTTCTTT
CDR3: CASRETRDTEAFF

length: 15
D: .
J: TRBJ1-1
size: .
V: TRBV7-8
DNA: TGTGCCAGCAGCTTAGCGTCCACAGGGAACACTGAAGCTTTCTTT
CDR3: CASSLASTGNTEAFF

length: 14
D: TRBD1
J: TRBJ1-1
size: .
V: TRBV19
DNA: TGTGCCAGTAATTCGGACAGGGGTGGAACTGAAGCTTTCTTT
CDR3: CASNSDRGGTEAFF

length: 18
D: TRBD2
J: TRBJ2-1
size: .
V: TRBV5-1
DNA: TGCGCCAGCAGCAGGGGACTAGCGGGAGCCAGCTCCTACAATGAGCAGTTCTTC
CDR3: CASSRGLAGASSYNEQFF

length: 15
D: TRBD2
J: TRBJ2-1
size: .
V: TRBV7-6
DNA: TGTGCCAGCAGCTTAGGGCGGGAGGCCTACAATGAGCAGTTCTTC
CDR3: CASSLGREAYNEQFF

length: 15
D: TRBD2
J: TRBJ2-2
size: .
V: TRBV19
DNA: TGTGCCAGTAGTAGGACGGGAGGGAGAATCGGGGAGCTGTTTTTT
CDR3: CASSRTGGRIGELFF

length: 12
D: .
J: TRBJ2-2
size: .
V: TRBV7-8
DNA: TGTGCCAGCAGCTTCGTTACCGGGGAGCTGTTTTTT
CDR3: CASSFVTGELFF

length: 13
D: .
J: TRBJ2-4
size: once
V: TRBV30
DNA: TGTGCCTGGAGGACAGTAGCCAAAAACATTCAGTACTTC
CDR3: CAWRTVAKNIQYF

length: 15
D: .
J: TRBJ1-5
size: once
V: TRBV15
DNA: TGTGCCACCACCCCTAGGGGGGGCAGGGGTCAGCCCCAGCATTTT
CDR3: CATTPRGGRGQPQHF